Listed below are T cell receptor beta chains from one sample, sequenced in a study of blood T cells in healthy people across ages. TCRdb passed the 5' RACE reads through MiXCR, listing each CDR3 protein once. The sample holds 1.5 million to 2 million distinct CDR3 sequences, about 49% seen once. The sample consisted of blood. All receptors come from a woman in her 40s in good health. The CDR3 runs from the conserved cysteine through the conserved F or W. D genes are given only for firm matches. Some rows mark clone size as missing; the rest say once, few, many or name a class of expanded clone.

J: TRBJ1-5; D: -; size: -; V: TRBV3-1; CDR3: CASSQQQGGGQPQHF; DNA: TGTGCCAGCAGCCAGCAACAGGGTGGGGGACAGCCCCAGCATTTT
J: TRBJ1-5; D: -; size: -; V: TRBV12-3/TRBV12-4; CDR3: CATIFYPADSSMGNQPQHF; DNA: TGTGCCACCATATTCTATCCTGCGGACAGCTCAATGGGTAATCAGCCCCAGCATTTT
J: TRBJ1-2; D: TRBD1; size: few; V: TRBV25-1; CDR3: CASSHLTGGSGYTF; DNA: TGTGCCAGCAGTCATTTGACAGGGGGCTCTGGCTACACCTTC
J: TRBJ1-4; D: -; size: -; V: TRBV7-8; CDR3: CASSPPIGEKLFF; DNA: TGTGCCAGCAGCCCTCCAATCGGTGAAAAACTGTTTTTT
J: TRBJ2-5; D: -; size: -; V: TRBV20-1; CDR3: CSAKAPPSRETQYF; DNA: TGCAGTGCTAAAGCTCCCCCATCTCGGGAGACCCAGTACTTC
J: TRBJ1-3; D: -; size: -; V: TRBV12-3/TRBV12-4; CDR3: CASSSTSGPSGNTIYF; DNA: TGTGCCAGCAGTTCGACCTCAGGGCCCTCTGGAAACACCATATATTTT
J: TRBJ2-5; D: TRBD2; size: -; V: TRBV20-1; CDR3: CSARIPSGFSYNEQYF; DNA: TGCAGTGCTAGAATCCCTAGCGGGTTCTCCTACAATGAGCAGTACTTC
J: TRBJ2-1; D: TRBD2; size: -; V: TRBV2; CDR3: CAILAGGQGEQFF; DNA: TGTGCCATACTAGCGGGGGGGCAAGGTGAGCAGTTCTTC
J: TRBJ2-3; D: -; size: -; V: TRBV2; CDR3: CARSEGSGTDTQYF; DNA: TGTGCCAGATCGGAGGGTAGCGGCACAGATACGCAGTATTTT
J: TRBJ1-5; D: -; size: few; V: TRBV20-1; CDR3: CSAGLSNQPQHF; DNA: TGCAGTGCTGGACTCAGCAATCAGCCCCAGCATTTT
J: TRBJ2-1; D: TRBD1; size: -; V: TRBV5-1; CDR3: CASSLDTGDEQFF; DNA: TGCGCCAGCAGCTTGGACACAGGGGATGAGCAGTTCTTC
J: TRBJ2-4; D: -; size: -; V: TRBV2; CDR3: CASSGVRLAKNIQYF; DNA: TGTGCCAGCAGTGGGGTACGACTAGCCAAAAACATTCAGTACTTC
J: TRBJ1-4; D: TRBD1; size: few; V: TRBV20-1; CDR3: CSAVGRTGGEKLFF; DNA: TGCAGTGCAGTTGGGAGGACAGGGGGTGAAAAACTGTTTTTT
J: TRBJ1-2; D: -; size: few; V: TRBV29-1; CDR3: CSVEPHWVRAGYTF; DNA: TGCAGCGTTGAACCCCATTGGGTACGGGCTGGCTACACCTTC
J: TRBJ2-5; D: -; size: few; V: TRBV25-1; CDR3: CASRTGTRYQETQYF; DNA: TGTGCCAGCAGAACCGGGACCCGGTACCAAGAGACCCAGTACTTC
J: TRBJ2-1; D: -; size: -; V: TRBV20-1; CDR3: CSARRPRVQPSSYNEQFF; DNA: TGCAGTGCTAGGCGACCCCGAGTCCAGCCAAGCTCCTACAATGAGCAGTTCTTC
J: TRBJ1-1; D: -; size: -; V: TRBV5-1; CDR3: CASSFGGKVMNTEAFF; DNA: TGCGCCAGCAGCTTCGGGGGCAAAGTAATGAACACTGAAGCTTTCTTT
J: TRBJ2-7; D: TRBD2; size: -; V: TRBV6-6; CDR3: CASSHAGLGFYEQYF; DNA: TGTGCCAGCAGCCACGCGGGACTAGGTTTCTACGAGCAGTACTTC
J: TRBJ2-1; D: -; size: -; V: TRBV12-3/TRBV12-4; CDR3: CASSFSPVENEQFF; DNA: TGTGCCAGCAGTTTTTCCCCCGTTGAGAATGAGCAGTTCTTC
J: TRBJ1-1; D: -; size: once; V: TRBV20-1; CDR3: CSADNQQPEAFF; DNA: TGCAGTGCTGATAATCAACAACCTGAAGCTTTCTTT
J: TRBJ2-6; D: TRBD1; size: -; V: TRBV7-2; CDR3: CASSLSQGSNVLTF; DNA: TGTGCCAGCAGCCTCTCACAGGGGTCCAACGTCCTGACTTTC
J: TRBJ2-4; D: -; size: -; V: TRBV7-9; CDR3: CASSLGGAEIQYF; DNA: TGTGCCAGCAGCTTAGGGGGGGCGGAAATTCAGTACTTC
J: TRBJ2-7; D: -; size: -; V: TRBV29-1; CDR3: CSVSPGYGHEQYF; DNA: TGCAGCGTTTCGCCTGGGTACGGCCACGAGCAGTACTTC
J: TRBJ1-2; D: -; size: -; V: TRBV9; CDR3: CASSVELGAGNPYGYTF; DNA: TGTGCCAGCAGCGTAGAATTGGGGGCCGGGAACCCATATGGCTACACCTTC
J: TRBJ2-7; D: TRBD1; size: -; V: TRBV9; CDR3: CASSVNTGGEQYF; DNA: TGTGCCAGCAGCGTAAACACAGGGGGCGAGCAGTACTTC
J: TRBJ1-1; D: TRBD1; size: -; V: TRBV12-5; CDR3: CASGLQGAWTEAFF; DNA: TGTGCTAGTGGGCTACAGGGGGCTTGGACTGAAGCTTTCTTT
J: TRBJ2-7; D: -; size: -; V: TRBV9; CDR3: CASSVDGAHYEQYF; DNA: TGTGCCAGCAGCGTAGATGGGGCCCACTACGAGCAGTACTTC
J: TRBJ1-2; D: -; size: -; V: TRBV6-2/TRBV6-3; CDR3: CASSTDTESLGYTF; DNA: TGTGCCAGCAGTACGGACACGGAATCACTTGGCTACACCTTC
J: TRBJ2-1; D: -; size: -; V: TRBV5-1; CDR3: CASSSMGVSSYNEQFF; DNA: TGCGCCAGCAGCTCGATGGGGGTTAGTTCCTACAATGAGCAGTTCTTC
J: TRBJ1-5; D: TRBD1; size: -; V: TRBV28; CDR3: CASRPGQESNQPQHF; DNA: TGTGCCAGCAGGCCGGGACAGGAGAGCAATCAGCCCCAGCATTTT
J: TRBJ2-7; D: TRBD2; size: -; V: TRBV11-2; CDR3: CASSLEGRAEQYF; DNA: TGTGCCAGCAGCTTAGAAGGGAGGGCCGAGCAGTACTTC
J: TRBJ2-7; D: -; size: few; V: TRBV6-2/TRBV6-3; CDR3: CASSYTAGSYEQYF; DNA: TGTGCCAGCAGTTACACTGCGGGCTCCTACGAGCAGTACTTC
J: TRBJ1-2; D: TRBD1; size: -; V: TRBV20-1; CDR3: CSAGDLGTGGGYTF; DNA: TGCAGTGCTGGAGATCTCGGGACAGGGGGTGGCTACACCTTC
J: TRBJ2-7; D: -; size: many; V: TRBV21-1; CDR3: CASSKDPRTGPQSYEQYF; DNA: TGTGCCAGCAGCAAAGATCCCCGGACAGGGCCGCAGTCCTACGAGCAGTACTTC
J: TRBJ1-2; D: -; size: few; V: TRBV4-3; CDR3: CASSRVGFRTHGNYGYTF; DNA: TGCGCCAGCAGCCGGGTAGGGTTCAGGACTCATGGGAACTATGGCTACACCTTC
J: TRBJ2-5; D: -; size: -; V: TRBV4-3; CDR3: CASSQVTLGEPRTQYF; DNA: TGCGCCAGCAGCCAAGTAACTCTGGGGGAGCCTCGGACCCAGTACTTC
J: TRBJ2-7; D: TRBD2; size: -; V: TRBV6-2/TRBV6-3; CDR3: CASRRATSGGAYEQYF; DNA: TGTGCCAGCAGGCGGGCTACTAGCGGGGGAGCCTACGAGCAGTACTTC
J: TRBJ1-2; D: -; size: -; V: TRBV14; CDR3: CASGQESPYGYTF; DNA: TGTGCCAGCGGCCAAGAATCCCCTTATGGCTACACCTTC
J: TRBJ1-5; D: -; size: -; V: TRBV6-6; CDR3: CASSPGGWPQHF; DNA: TGTGCCAGCAGCCCGGGGGGGTGGCCCCAGCATTTT
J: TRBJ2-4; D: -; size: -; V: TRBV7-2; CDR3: CASSVFGGTDIQYF; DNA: TGTGCCAGCAGCGTATTCGGGGGCACGGACATTCAGTACTTC
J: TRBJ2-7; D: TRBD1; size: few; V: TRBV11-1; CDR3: CASSLWTGSSYEQYF; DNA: TGTGCCAGCAGCTTATGGACAGGGAGCTCCTACGAGCAGTACTTC